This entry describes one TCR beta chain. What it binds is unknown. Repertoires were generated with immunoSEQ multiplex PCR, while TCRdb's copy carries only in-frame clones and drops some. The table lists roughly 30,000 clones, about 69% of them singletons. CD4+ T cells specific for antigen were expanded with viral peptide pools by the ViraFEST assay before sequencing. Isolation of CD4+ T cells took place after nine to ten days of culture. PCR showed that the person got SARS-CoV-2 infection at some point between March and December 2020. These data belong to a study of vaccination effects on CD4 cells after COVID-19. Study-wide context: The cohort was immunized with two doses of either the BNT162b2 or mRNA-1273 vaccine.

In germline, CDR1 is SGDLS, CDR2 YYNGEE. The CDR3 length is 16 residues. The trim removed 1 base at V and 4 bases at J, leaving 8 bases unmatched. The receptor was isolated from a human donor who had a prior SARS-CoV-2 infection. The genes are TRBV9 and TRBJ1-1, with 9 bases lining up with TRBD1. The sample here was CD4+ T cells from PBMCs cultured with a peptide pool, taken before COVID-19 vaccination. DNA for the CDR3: TGTGCCAGCAGCGTAATCCCGGGACAGGGAGGCACTGAAGCTTTCTTT. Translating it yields CASSVIPGQGGTEAFF.